Each of the 5 T cell receptor beta chains below was sequenced from the same sample in a study of shared clonotypes between healthy human individuals. CD45RO-negative CD8 cells positively selected for CCR7 made up the naive population, which excluded terminally differentiated effector memory CD45RA+ cells. Sequencing used immunoSEQ multiplex PCR; TCRdb keeps in-frame clones, though not all of them. The sample holds more than 550,000 clones; about 90% are singletons and the top ten take about 24%. Sequenced input: naive CD8+ T cells sorted from blood. The origin of the receptors is a man aged 25-45 years in good health.

Concerning this clone: Other DNA sequences in this specimen translate into the identical CDR3. The chain has TRBV28 and TRBJ2-1, with 7 bases aligning to TRBD2. With V trimmed by 1 base and J by 1 base, 1 base remained unmatched. The V gene's germline CDR1 is MDHEN and CDR2 SYDVKM. The CDR3 totals 15 residues. CDR3: CASSLSLASYNEQFF. CDR3 bases: TGTGCCAGCAGTTTATCACTAGCGTCCTACAATGAGCAGTTCTTC.

As DNA, the CDR3 is TGTGCCAGCAGCCTCATTGGACTAGACCAAGAGACCCAGTACTTC. As protein: CASSLIGLDQETQYF. The chain links TRBV28 to TRBJ2-5, with TRBD2 identical over 7 bases. The CDR3 length is 15 residues. Germline lookup yields CDR1 MDHEN and CDR2 SYDVKM. Trimming removed 6 bases from V and 0 bases from J; junction bases left unmatched: 7.

The J gene is TRBJ2-5, the V gene TRBV5-1, with TRBD2 as a possible D gene (6 bases). Germline V gene sequence: CDR1 SGHRS, CDR2 YFSETQ. The CDR3 extends over 13 amino acids. The ends were cut back, 9 bases at V and 5 bases at J, with 17 bases in the middle. In DNA form, the CDR3 reads TGCGCCACCTCTCCCCCAGGGAGGGAGACCCAGTACTTC. Encoded protein: CATSPPGRETQYF.

The chain couples TRBV5-5 to TRBJ1-2, with 12 nucleotides matching TRBD1. V lost 3 bases and J lost 5; bases outside the gene matches: 5. Germline V CDR1 and CDR2: SGHKS, YYEKEE (reference sequence). This CDR3 is built from 15 residues. The DNA for the CDR3 is TGTGCCAGCAGCTCACCGGGACAGGGGGCTTATGGCTACACCTTC. It codes for CASSSPGQGAYGYTF. The full variable domain, its missing parts supplied by reference TRBV5-5 and TRBJ1-2, is DAGVTQSPTHLIKTRGQQVTLRCSPISGHKSVSWYQQVLGQGPQFIFQYYEKEERGRGNFPDRFSARQFPNYSSELNVNALLLGDSALYLCASSSPGQGAYGYTFGSGTRLTVV.

In this sample, this clone turned up once. V gene TRBV10-2 combines with J gene TRBJ2-7; the match to TRBD2 covers 11 bases. This CDR3 spans 16 amino acids. The germline V gene has CDR1 WSHSY and CDR2 SAAADI. The J segment lost 1 base and the V segment lost 4 bases, leaving 6 bases of the junction unmatched. In DNA form, the CDR3 reads TGCGCCAGCAGTGGATGGGCTAGCGGGAGGTCCTACGAGCAGTACTTC. Its protein product is CASSGWASGRSYEQYF.